Only a few counts were recorded for the clone carrying this TCR beta chain. Trimming at V came to 0 bases and at J to 2 bases, leaving 6 bases not matched to a gene. This CDR3 spans 16 amino acids. Germline assignment: CDR1 SEHNR and CDR2 FQNEAQ (reference sequence). TCRdb re-analysed the 5' RACE reads in MiXCR, keeping a single row per CDR3 protein. The data contain tens of thousands of distinct CDR3 sequences, approximately 25% of them singletons. The rearrangement links TRBV7-9 to TRBJ2-5; the match to TRBD1 covers 7 bases. The sequence was obtained from a female donor with breast cancer. Sequencing used tumor-infiltrating naive CD4+ T cells sorted from the breast tumor. Regarding subset: naive CD4+ T cells, CD4+CD45RA+CD25-. The DNA of the CDR3 is TGTGCCAGCAGCTTAGCGGGGACAGACAAGCAAGAGACCCAGTACTTC. Amino acid sequence: CASSLAGTDKQETQYF.